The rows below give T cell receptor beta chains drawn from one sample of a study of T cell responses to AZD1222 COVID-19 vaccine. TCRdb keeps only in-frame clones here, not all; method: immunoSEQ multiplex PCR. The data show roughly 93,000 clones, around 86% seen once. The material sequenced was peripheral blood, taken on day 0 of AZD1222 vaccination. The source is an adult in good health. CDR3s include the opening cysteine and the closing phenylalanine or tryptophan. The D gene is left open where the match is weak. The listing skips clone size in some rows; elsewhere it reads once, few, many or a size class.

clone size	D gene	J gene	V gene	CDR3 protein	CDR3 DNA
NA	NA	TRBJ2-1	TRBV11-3	CASSLRVGANNEQFF	TGTGCCAGCAGCTTACGGGTCGGAGCCAACAATGAGCAGTTCTTC
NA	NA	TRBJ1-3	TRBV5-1	CASSPTTTAGNTIYF	TGCGCCAGCAGCCCCACTACGACGGCTGGAAACACCATATATTTT
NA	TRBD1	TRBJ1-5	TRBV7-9	CASSLAGGEFQPQHF	TGTGCCAGCAGCTTAGCAGGGGGCGAATTTCAGCCCCAGCATTTT
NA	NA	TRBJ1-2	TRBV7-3	CASSLTGRGTYGYTF	TGTGCCAGCAGCTTAACGGGTCGGGGTACCTATGGCTACACCTTC
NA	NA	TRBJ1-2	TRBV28	CASSFRGYGYTF	TGTGCCAGCAGTTTCAGGGGCTATGGCTACACCTTC
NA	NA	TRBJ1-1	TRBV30	CAWSVQSNTEAFF	TGTGCCTGGAGTGTACAATCGAACACTGAAGCTTTCTTT
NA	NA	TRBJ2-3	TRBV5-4	CASSSGQRGGARGYTQYF	TGTGCCAGCAGCTCAGGACAACGGGGTGGGGCCCGCGGCTATACGCAGTATTTT
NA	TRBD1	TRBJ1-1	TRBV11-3	CASSPGTVYRVFF	TGTGCCAGCAGCCCGGGGACAGTGTATAGAGTCTTCTTT
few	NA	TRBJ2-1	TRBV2	CASNTDYNEQFF	TGTGCCAGCAATACGGACTACAATGAGCAGTTCTTC
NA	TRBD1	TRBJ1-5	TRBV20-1	CSASPQGGQGNQPQHF	TGCAGTGCTAGTCCGCAGGGGGGACAGGGCAATCAGCCCCAGCATTTT
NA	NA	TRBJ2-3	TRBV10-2	CASSGERGDTQYF	TGCGCCAGCAGTGGGGAGAGAGGGGATACGCAGTATTTT
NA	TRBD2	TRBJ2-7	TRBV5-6	CASSPTRESSYEQYF	TGTGCCAGCAGCCCGACGCGGGAGAGCTCCTACGAGCAGTACTTC
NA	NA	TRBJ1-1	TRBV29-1	CSATSQWNTEAFF	TGCAGCGCCACGTCCCAATGGAACACTGAAGCTTTCTTT
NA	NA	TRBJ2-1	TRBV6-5	CASSPGREQFF	TGTGCCAGCAGTCCTGGGAGGGAGCAGTTCTTC
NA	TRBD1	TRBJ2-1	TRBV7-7	CASSLGLDRSYEQFF	TGTGCCAGCAGCTTAGGTTTGGACAGGTCCTATGAGCAGTTCTTC
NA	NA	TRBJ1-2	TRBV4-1	CASSQDQRVHYGYTF	TGCGCCAGCAGCCAAGATCAACGGGTTCACTATGGCTACACCTTC
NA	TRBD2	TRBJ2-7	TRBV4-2	CASSQDASGTPYEQYF	TGTGCCAGCAGCCAAGATGCTAGCGGGACTCCCTACGAGCAGTACTTC
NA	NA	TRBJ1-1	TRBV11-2	CASSLEDILRTAPNTEAFF	TGTGCCAGCAGCTTAGAGGACATACTCCGGACAGCTCCGAACACTGAAGCTTTCTTT
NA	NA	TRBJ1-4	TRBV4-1	CASSQGGRGIGNEKLFF	TGCGCCAGCAGCCAAGGTGGCAGGGGAATCGGTAATGAAAAACTGTTTTTT
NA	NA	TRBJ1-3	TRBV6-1	CASSESLWGTGNTIYF	TGTGCCAGCAGTGAGAGCCTCTGGGGAACTGGAAACACCATATATTTT
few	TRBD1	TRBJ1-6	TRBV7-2	CASGPGQYNSPLHF	TGTGCCAGTGGTCCGGGACAGTATAATTCACCCCTCCACTTT
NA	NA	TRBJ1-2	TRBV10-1	CASSNSPIHGYTF	TGCGCCAGCAGCAACAGTCCCATTCATGGCTACACCTTC
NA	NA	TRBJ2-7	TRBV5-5	CASSQKGVEQYF	TGTGCCAGCAGCCAGAAGGGGGTCGAGCAGTACTTC
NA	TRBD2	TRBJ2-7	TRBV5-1	CASSLVPSGGQSGREQYF	TGCGCCAGCAGCTTGGTGCCTAGCGGGGGCCAATCCGGGAGGGAGCAGTACTTC
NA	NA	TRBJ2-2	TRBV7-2	CASSVWGTGELFF	TGTGCCAGCAGCGTATGGGGGACCGGGGAGCTGTTTTTT
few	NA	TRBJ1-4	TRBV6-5	CASRQGNEKLFF	TGTGCCAGTAGGCAGGGTAATGAAAAACTGTTTTTT
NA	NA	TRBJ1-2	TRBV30	CAWSVTHLGDGYTF	TGTGCCTGGAGTGTCACACATTTGGGGGATGGCTACACCTTC
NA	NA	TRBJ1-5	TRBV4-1	CASSQVPGDSNQPQHF	TGCGCCAGCAGCCAAGTGCCAGGGGATAGCAATCAGCCCCAGCATTTT
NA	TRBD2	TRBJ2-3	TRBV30	CAWSPLAGGTDTQYF	TGTGCCTGGAGTCCCCTAGCGGGAGGCACAGATACGCAGTATTTT
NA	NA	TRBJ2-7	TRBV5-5	CASSVIRDRVYEQYF	TGTGCCAGCAGCGTAATCCGGGACCGAGTTTACGAGCAGTACTTC
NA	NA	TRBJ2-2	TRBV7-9	CASSRGSGELFF	TGTGCCAGCAGCCGGGGGTCCGGGGAGCTGTTTTTT
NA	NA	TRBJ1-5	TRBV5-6	CASSGFRSNQPQHF	TGTGCCAGTTCCGGGTTCAGAAGCAATCAGCCCCAGCATTTT
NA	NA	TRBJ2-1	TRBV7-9	CASYRVHNEQFF	TGTGCCAGCTACCGGGTTCACAATGAGCAGTTCTTC
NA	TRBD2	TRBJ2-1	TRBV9	CASSEGLAKNEQFF	TGTGCCAGTTCCGAAGGACTAGCGAAGAATGAGCAGTTCTTC
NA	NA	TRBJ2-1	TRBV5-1	CASSFIAPSDSEQFF	TGCGCCAGCAGCTTTATTGCGCCTAGCGATAGTGAGCAGTTCTTC
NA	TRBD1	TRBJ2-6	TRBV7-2	CASSMRTGTSSGANVLTF	TGTGCCAGCAGCATGAGGACAGGAACTAGCTCTGGGGCCAACGTCCTGACTTTC
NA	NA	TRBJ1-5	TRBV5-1	CASSLESNQPQHF	TGCGCCAGCAGCTTGGAAAGCAATCAGCCCCAGCATTTT
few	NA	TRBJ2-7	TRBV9	CASSVAPTEGEQYF	TGTGCCAGCAGCGTAGCTCCGACAGAGGGCGAGCAGTACTTC
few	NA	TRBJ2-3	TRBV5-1	CASSLAGFPDTQYF	TGCGCCAGCAGCTTGGCGGGGTTCCCAGATACGCAGTATTTT
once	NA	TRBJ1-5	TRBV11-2	CASSLRGWGQPQHF	TGTGCCAGCAGCTTGAGGGGATGGGGTCAGCCCCAGCATTTT